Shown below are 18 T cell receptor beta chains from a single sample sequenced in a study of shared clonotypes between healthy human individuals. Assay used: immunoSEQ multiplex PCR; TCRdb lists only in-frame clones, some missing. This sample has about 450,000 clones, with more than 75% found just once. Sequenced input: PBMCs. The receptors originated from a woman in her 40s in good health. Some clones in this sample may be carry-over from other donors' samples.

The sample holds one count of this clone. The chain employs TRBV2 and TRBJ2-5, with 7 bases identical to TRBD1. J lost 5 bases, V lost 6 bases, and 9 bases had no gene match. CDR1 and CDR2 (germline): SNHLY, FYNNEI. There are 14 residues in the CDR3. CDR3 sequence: CASSPGGRSETQYF. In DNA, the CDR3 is TGTGCCAGCAGCCCAGGGGGTCGGTCGGAGACCCAGTACTTC.

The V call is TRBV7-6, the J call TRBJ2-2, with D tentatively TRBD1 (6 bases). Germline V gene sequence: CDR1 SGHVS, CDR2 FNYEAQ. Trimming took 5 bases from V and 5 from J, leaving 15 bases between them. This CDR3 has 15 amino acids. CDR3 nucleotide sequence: TGTGCCAGCAGCCAACAACAGGGCCGTACCGGGGAGCTGTTTTTT. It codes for CASSQQQGRTGELFF.

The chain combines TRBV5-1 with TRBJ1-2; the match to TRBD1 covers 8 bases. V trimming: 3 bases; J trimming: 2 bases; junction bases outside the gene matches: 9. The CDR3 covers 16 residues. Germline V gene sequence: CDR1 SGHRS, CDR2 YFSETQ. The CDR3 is CASSWNRDRSNYGYTF. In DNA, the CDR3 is TGCGCCAGCAGCTGGAACCGGGACAGGTCGAACTATGGCTACACCTTC.

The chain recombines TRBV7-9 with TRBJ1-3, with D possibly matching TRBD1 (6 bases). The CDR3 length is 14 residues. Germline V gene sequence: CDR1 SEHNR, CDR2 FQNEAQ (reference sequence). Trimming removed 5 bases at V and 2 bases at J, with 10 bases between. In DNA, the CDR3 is TGTGCCAGCAGCCGAAGGACAGCTGGAAACACCATATATTTT. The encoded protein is CASSRRTAGNTIYF. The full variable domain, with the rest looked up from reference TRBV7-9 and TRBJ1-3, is DTGVSQNPRHKITKRGQNVTFRCDPISEHNRLYWYRQTLGQGPEFLTYFQNEAQLEKSRLLSDRFSAERPKGSFSTLEIQRTEQGDSAMYLCASSRRTAGNTIYFGEGSWLTVV.

The CDR3 loop reads CASTVGTIPSYEQYF. The CDR3 nucleotides are TGTGCCAGCACCGTAGGGACTATCCCCTCCTACGAGCAGTACTTC. The chain recombines TRBV2 with TRBJ2-7; 7 nucleotides line up with TRBD2. CDR1 and CDR2 from the germline V gene are SNHLY and FYNNEI. This CDR3 is built from 15 residues. The V and J ends lost 7 bases and 0 bases, in that order; junction bases with no gene match: 9.

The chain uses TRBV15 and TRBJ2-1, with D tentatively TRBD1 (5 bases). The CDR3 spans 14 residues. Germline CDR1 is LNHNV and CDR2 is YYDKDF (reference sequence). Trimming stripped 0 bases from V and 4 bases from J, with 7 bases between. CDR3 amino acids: CATSREQVYNEQFF. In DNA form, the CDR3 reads TGTGCCACCAGCAGAGAACAGGTTTACAATGAGCAGTTCTTC.

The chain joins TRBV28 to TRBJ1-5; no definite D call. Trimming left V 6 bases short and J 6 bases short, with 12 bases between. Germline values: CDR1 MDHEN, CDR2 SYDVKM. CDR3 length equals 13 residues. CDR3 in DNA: TGTGCCAGCAGCCCCGCTGGGCTTCAGCCCCAGCATTTT. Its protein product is CASSPAGLQPQHF.

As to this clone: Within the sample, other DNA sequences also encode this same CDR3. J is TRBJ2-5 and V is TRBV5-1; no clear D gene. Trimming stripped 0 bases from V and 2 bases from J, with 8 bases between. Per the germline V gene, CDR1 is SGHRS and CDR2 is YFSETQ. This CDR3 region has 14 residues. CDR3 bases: TGCGCCAGCAGCTTGGCGCCACCGCAAGAGACCCAGTACTTC. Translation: CASSLAPPQETQYF. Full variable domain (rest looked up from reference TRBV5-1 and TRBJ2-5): KAGVTQTPRYLIKTRGQQVTLSCSPISGHRSVSWYQQTPGQGLQFLFEYFSETQRNKGNFPGRFSGRQFSNSRSEMNVSTLELGDSALYLCASSLAPPQETQYFGPGTRLLVL.

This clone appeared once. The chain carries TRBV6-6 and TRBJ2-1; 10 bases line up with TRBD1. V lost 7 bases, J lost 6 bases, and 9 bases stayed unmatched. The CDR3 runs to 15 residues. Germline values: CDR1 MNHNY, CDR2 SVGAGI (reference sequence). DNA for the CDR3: TGTGCCAGCACCAACCGGGACAGGGGCACCAATGAGCAGTTCTTC. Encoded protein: CASTNRDRGTNEQFF.

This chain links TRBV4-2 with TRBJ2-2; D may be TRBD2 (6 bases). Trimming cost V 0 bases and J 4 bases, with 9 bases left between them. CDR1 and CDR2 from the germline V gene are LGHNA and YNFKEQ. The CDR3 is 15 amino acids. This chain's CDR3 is CASSQDGGLTGELFF. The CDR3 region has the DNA TGTGCCAGCAGCCAAGACGGGGGACTCACCGGGGAGCTGTTTTTT.

CDR3 amino acids: CASSNSDQETQYF. CDR3 nucleotide sequence: TGTGCCAGCAGTAATAGCGACCAAGAGACCCAGTACTTC. The gene calls are TRBV6-1 and TRBJ2-5; D perhaps matches TRBD2 (5 bases). Trimming removed 5 bases at V and 0 bases at J, with 7 bases between. The CDR3 contains 13 residues. From germline, CDR1 is MNHNS and CDR2 SASEGT.

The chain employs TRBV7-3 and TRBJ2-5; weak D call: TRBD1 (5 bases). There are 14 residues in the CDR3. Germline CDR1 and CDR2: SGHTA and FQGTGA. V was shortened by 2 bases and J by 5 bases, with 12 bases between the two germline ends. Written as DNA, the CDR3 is TGTGCCAGCAGCTTAGCTCAGGGCTTGGAGACCCAGTACTTC. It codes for CASSLAQGLETQYF. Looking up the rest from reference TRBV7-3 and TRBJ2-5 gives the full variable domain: GAGVSQTPSNKVTEKGKYVELRCDPISGHTALYWYRQSLGQGPEFLIYFQGTGAADDSGLPNDRFFAVRPEGSVSTLKIQRTERGDSAVYLCASSLAQGLETQYFGPGTRLLVL.

CDR3 nucleotides: TGCGCCAGCAGCCTAAAGACTGTGAACACCGGGGAGCTGTTTTTT. The encoded protein is CASSLKTVNTGELFF. The V gene is TRBV5-1, the J gene TRBJ2-2, with D unclear. In germline, CDR1 is SGHRS, CDR2 YFSETQ. V dropped 4 bases and J dropped 1 base, with 11 bases sitting between them. The CDR3 is 15 residues long.

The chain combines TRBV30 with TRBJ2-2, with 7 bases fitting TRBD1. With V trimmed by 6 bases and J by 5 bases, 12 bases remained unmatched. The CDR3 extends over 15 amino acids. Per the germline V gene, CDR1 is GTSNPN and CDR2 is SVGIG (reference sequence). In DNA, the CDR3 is TGTGCCTGCCGAAACAGGGGTGGACTGACCGGGGAGCTGTTTTTT. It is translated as CACRNRGGLTGELFF.

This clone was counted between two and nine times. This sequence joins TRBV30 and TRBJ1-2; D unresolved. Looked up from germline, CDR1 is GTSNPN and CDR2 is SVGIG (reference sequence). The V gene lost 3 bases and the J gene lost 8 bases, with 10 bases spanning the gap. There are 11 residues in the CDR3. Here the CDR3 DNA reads TGTGCCTGGAGCATAGGGAGCGGCTACACCTTC. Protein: CAWSIGSGYTF. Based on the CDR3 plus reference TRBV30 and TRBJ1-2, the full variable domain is SQTIHQWPATLVQPVGSPLSLECTVEGTSNPNLYWYRQAAGRGLQLLFYSVGIGQISSEVPQNLSASRPQDRQFILSSKKLLLSDSGFYLCAWSIGSGYTFGSGTRLTVV.

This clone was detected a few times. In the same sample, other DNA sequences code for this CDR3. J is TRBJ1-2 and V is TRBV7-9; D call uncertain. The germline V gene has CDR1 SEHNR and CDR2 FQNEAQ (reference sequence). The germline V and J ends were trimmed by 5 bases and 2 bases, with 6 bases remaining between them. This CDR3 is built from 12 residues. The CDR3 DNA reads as TGTGCCAGCAGCCCGGGGAACTATGGCTACACCTTC. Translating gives CASSPGNYGYTF.

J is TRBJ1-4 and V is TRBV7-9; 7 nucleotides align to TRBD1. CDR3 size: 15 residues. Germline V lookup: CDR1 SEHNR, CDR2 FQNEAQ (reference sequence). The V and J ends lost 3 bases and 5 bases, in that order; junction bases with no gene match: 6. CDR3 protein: CASSFVGQKNEKLFF. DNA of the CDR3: TGTGCCAGCAGCTTTGTGGGACAGAAAAATGAAAAACTGTTTTTT.

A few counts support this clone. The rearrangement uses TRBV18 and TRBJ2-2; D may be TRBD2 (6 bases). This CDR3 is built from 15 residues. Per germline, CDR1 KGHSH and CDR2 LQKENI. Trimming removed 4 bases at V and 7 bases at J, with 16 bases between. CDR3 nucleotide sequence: TGTGCCAGCTCACAAACAACTTTAGCGGACGGGGAGCTGTTTTTT. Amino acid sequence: CASSQTTLADGELFF.